Each of the 20 T cell receptor beta chains below was sequenced from the same sample in a study of metastatic and nonmetastatic thyroid tumors. Ahead of thyroid surgery, no patient had received treatment of any kind. With MiXCR, TCRdb reprocessed the PCR reads. This sample has about 14,000 clones, with about 30% found just once. Sequenced material: tumor tissue. These receptor sequences come from a female donor with papillary thyroid cancer or a benign thyroid nodule (not recorded which). Some clones in this sample may be carry-over from other donors' samples.

CDR3 in amino acids: CASSLAWDSNYGYTF. The CDR3 nucleotides are TGTGCCAGCAGCTTAGCCTGGGACTCTAACTATGGCTACACCTTC. The chain links TRBV5-4 to TRBJ1-2, with D possibly being TRBD1 (5 bases). Germline V gene lookup returns CDR1 SGHNT and CDR2 YYREEE (reference sequence). The V gene lost 2 bases and the J gene lost 0 bases, with 11 bases spanning the gap. There are 15 residues in the CDR3. Full variable domain (outside the CDR3, taken from reference TRBV5-4 and TRBJ1-2): ETGVTQSPTHLIKTRGQQVTLRCSSQSGHNTVSWYQQALGQGPQFIFQYYREEENGRGNFPPRFSGLQFPNYSSELNVNALELDDSALYLCASSLAWDSNYGYTFGSGTRLTVV.

This clone ranks as medium-sized. The rearrangement joins TRBV5-1 to TRBJ2-1; the D gene is possibly TRBD1 (5 bases). The CDR3 extends over 16 amino acids. V lost 2 bases and J 4 bases, leaving 16 bases between the germline ends. Germline lookup yields CDR1 SGHRS and CDR2 YFSETQ. CDR3: CASSLTGRTLYNEQFF. CDR3 coding DNA: TGCGCCAGCAGCTTAACAGGAAGGACACTTTACAATGAGCAGTTCTTC.

Within the sample, this clone is medium-sized. This rearrangement joins TRBV28 to TRBJ2-7; the D gene is possibly TRBD1 (5 bases). V lost 4 bases to trimming and J lost 2 bases, with 21 bases between them. The CDR3 loop spans 17 amino acids. Germline-derived CDR1 and CDR2 are MDHEN and SYDVKM. The CDR3 sequence: CASSSLYRGDFTYEQYF. CDR3 sequence (DNA): TGTGCCAGCAGTTCATTATATAGGGGTGATTTCACCTACGAGCAGTACTTC.

The chain combines TRBV11-2 with TRBJ1-2; D gene unclear. The CDR3 totals 14 residues. The V end lost 5 bases, the J end lost 2 bases, and 12 bases lay between the germline ends. Germline V gene lookup returns CDR1 SGHAT and CDR2 FQNNGV. The CDR3 sequence is CASSPYGANYGYTF. The CDR3 DNA reads TGTGCCAGCAGCCCGTACGGAGCAAACTATGGCTACACCTTC.

This clone was seen at least ten times. V usage is TRBV7-9 and J usage is TRBJ1-2, with a possible D match to TRBD1 (5 bases). The CDR3 runs 14 residues. Deletions cut 0 bases from V and 8 bases from J, with 13 bases between. Germline V gives CDR1 SEHNR, CDR2 FQNEAQ (reference sequence). CDR3 bases: TGTGCCAGCAGCTTAGCGGCAGGGAGAGGGGGCTACACCTTC. Its protein is CASSLAAGRGGYTF.

This clone was recorded a few times. The rearrangement links TRBV11-2 to TRBJ2-7, with D tentatively TRBD1 or TRBD2 (5 bases each). Germline-derived CDR1 and CDR2 are SGHAT and FQNNGV. There are 16 residues in the CDR3. V lost 4 bases and J lost 0, with 16 bases in between. CDR3 amino acids: CASSSGTHRSSYEQYF. The CDR3 DNA is TGTGCCAGCAGCTCTGGGACCCACCGAAGCTCCTACGAGCAGTACTTC.

This clone was recorded a few times. The rearrangement links TRBV2 to TRBJ1-3; no clear D. Per germline, CDR1 SNHLY and CDR2 FYNNEI. The CDR3 contains 13 residues. V gave up 8 bases and J gave up 0 bases, with 8 bases separating them. CDR3 coding DNA: TGTGCCAGCGGGTACAGCTCTGGAAACACCATATATTTT. Protein: CASGYSSGNTIYF.

The gene calls are TRBV5-1 and TRBJ2-7, with D perhaps TRBD1 (5 bases). CDR3 length: 14 amino acids. The V end lost 6 bases, the J end lost 6 bases, and 19 bases lay between the germline ends. Germline V gives CDR1 SGHRS, CDR2 YFSETQ. The CDR3 is CASTHGASQSEQYF. The CDR3 DNA is TGCGCCAGCACCCATGGGGCGTCCCAGTCCGAGCAGTACTTC.

Here the CDR3 DNA reads TGTGCCAGCAGTTACGCAGGGGGCGCTTCCTACGAGCAGTACTTC. Translated, it gives CASSYAGGASYEQYF. V usage is TRBV6-5 and J usage is TRBJ2-7, with 8 bases fitting TRBD1. The CDR3 loop spans 15 amino acids. The J segment lost 1 base and the V segment lost 2 bases, leaving 4 bases of the junction unmatched. Germline V gene sequence: CDR1 MNHEY, CDR2 SVGAGI.

In its sample, this clone was seen once. This chain joins TRBV7-2 and TRBJ1-6, with D possibly being TRBD1 (6 bases). CDR1 SGHTA and CDR2 FQGNSA come from the germline V gene. The CDR3 totals 17 residues. V lost 0 bases, J lost 7 bases, and 16 bases lay in between. The CDR3 loop is CASSLAGGGRSNSPLHF. The DNA for the CDR3 is TGTGCCAGCAGCTTAGCCGGCGGGGGCCGGTCGAATTCACCCCTCCACTTT.

The V call is TRBV7-3, the J call TRBJ1-1; TRBD1 is a possible D gene (6 bases). Germline V gene lookup returns CDR1 SGHTA and CDR2 FQGTGA. Trimming took 4 bases from V and 2 from J, leaving 8 bases between them. This CDR3 comprises 13 residues. The CDR3 DNA reads TGTGCCAGCAGCTCGGGACAAAACACTGAAGCTTTCTTT. It is translated as CASSSGQNTEAFF. Full variable domain (rest looked up from reference TRBV7-3 and TRBJ1-1): GAGVSQTPSNKVTEKGKYVELRCDPISGHTALYWYRQSLGQGPEFLIYFQGTGAADDSGLPNDRFFAVRPEGSVSTLKIQRTERGDSAVYLCASSSGQNTEAFFGQGTRLTVV.

This chain joins TRBV5-1 and TRBJ2-1; perhaps TRBD2 as D (6 bases). The germline V gene has CDR1 SGHRS and CDR2 YFSETQ. V lost 9 bases and J lost 2, with 12 bases in between. The CDR3 loop spans 13 amino acids. CDR3 loop: CATGTAPYNEQFF. For the CDR3, the DNA is TGCGCCACCGGGACTGCGCCCTACAATGAGCAGTTCTTC.

This clone was found many times. A read error may be the cause here, since a much bigger clone is one base away. The V and J genes are TRBV5-4 and TRBJ2-7; D is unresolved. Trimming took off 4 bases at V and 2 bases at J, with 10 bases between the two ends. The CDR3 contains 13 residues. Germline CDR1 is SGHNT and CDR2 is YYREEE (reference sequence). The CDR3: CASSPDLAYEQYF. Written as DNA, the CDR3 is TGTGCCAGCAGCCCCGACCTGGCCTACGAGCAGTACTTC.

This chain links TRBV5-1 with TRBJ1-5, with a possible D match to TRBD1 (5 bases). The CDR3 is made up of 13 amino acids. V lost 0 bases and J 7 bases, leaving 8 bases between the germline ends. Germline V gives CDR1 SGHRS, CDR2 YFSETQ. The CDR3 protein is CASSLARGQPQHF. CDR3 nucleotides: TGCGCCAGCAGCTTGGCGCGGGGGCAGCCCCAGCATTTT.

In its sample, this clone ranks as medium-sized (0.01 to 0.1%). This specimen includes other DNA sequences encoding the same CDR3. V and J are TRBV5-1 and TRBJ2-1; 12 bases align to TRBD2. This CDR3 is 15 amino acids long. Germline CDR1 and CDR2: SGHRS and YFSETQ. The junction had 2 bases not matched to a gene; V was cut back by 0 bases and J by 7 bases. CDR3 in DNA: TGCGCCAGCAGCTTGGAACTAGCGGGAGGTAATGAGCAGTTCTTC. As protein: CASSLELAGGNEQFF.

Of note for this clone: The sample contains more than one DNA sequence encoding this CDR3. V usage is TRBV6-1 and J usage is TRBJ2-3; the match to TRBD2 covers 10 bases. V shed 6 bases and J 5 bases; nucleotides not matched to a gene: 11. Germline lookup yields CDR1 MNHNS and CDR2 SASEGT. The CDR3 has 16 amino acids. The CDR3 sequence is CASSTSEAGGRDTQYF. CDR3 nucleotides: TGTGCCAGCAGCACTTCAGAAGCGGGAGGGCGAGATACGCAGTATTTT.

This clone was counted at least ten times. The rearrangement links TRBV2 to TRBJ2-1; tentative D call: TRBD2 (6 bases). This CDR3 is built from 14 residues. CDR1 is SNHLY, CDR2 FYNNEI, per germline. V lost 3 bases to trimming and J lost 6 bases, with 12 bases between them. The CDR3 DNA is TGTGCCAGCAGTGAGCGGGACTCCCTCAATGAGCAGTTCTTC. It encodes CASSERDSLNEQFF.

This clone was counted between two and nine times. This sequence joins TRBV6-2 or TRBV6-3 and TRBJ2-5, with 7 bases identical to TRBD2. Per the germline V gene, CDR1 is MNHEY and CDR2 is SVGEGT. This CDR3 spans 15 amino acids. After removal of 0 bases from V and 5 bases from J, the junction contained 6 bases not matched to a gene. CDR3 DNA sequence: TGTGCCAGCAGTTACTCGAGATTGGGGGGGGAGACCCAGTACTTC. This gives the protein CASSYSRLGGETQYF.

CDR3 sequence reads: CASSLGSGDANTGELFF. DNA of the CDR3: TGTGCCAGCAGCTTGGGTAGCGGGGACGCGAACACCGGGGAGCTGTTTTTT. The gene calls are TRBV11-2 and TRBJ2-2, with TRBD2 matching 8 bases. The germline CDR1 and CDR2 sequences are SGHAT and FQNNGV. V shed 3 bases and J 0 bases; nucleotides not matched to a gene: 6. CDR3 length: 17 amino acids.

The V and J genes are TRBV20-1 and TRBJ2-3; 7 bases agree with TRBD2. Germline loops: CDR1 DFQATT, CDR2 SNEGSKA (reference sequence). The CDR3 consists of 13 residues. With 5 bases clipped from V and 2 bases from J, the junction kept 4 bases outside the gene matches. The CDR3 bases are TGCAGTGCTGGCGGGACTAACACAGATACGCAGTATTTT. Encoded protein: CSAGGTNTDTQYF.